This passage covers 12 T cell receptor beta chains from one sample sequenced in a study of monozygotic twins with inflammatory bowel disease. TCRdb reprocessed the 5' RACE reads; each CDR3 protein has one entry and no DNA is given. Its table records 350,000 to 500,000 distinct CDR3 sequences. The sample consisted of blood. These TCRs come from a human donor with ulcerative colitis or Crohn's disease, or a healthy co-twin of an affected twin (not recorded which).

The CDR3 here is CASSLTQGLYEQYF. The rearrangement links TRBV5-1 to TRBJ2-7. The length of the CDR3 is 14 residues. Looked up from germline, CDR1 is SGHRS and CDR2 is YFSETQ.

The chain is built from TRBV18 and TRBJ1-2. CDR1 is KGHSH and CDR2 is LQKENI in the germline V gene. This CDR3 has 14 amino acids. The chain's CDR3 is CASSPAENLYGYTF.

This chain links TRBV7-2 with TRBJ2-7; TCRdb designates TRBD2, a call that cannot be tested without DNA. From germline, CDR1 is SGHTA and CDR2 FQGNSA. CDR3 size: 15 residues. This CDR3 reads CASSTLAGAAYEQYF.

This chain links TRBV20-1 with TRBJ2-3; TCRdb returns TRBD2, unconfirmable since there is no DNA. The germline CDR1 and CDR2 sequences are DFQATT and SNEGSKA (reference sequence). The CDR3 runs to 15 residues. Here the CDR3 reads CSASRGRATRDTQYF.

The chain couples TRBV24-1 to TRBJ2-2. Germline lookup yields CDR1 KGHDR and CDR2 SFDVKD. This CDR3 contains 16 residues. CDR3 region: CATSDRRVSNTGELFF.

V gene TRBV6-1 combines with J gene TRBJ2-7; TCRdb's D call of TRBD1 is untestable without DNA. The CDR3 has 15 residues. CDR1 and CDR2 from the germline V gene are MNHNS and SASEGT. Here the CDR3 reads CASSPRGLSSYEQYF.

The V and J genes are TRBV7-2 and TRBJ2-3; as DNA is missing, the TRBD1 call by TCRdb cannot be tested. The CDR3 consists of 13 residues. Germline loops: CDR1 SGHTA, CDR2 FQGNSA. The CDR3 reads CATGQGGVDTQYF.

The chain combines TRBV19 with TRBJ1-1. Germline V CDR1 and CDR2: LNHDA, SQIVND (reference sequence). This CDR3 comprises 13 residues. CDR3: CASSKWGTIEAFF.

The V and J genes are TRBV7-9 and TRBJ2-1; TCRdb reports TRBD1, a call that lacks DNA to check it against. The CDR3 is 13 residues long. The germline V gene has CDR1 SEHNR and CDR2 FQNEAQ (reference sequence). The CDR3 sequence is CASSSVLGDEQFF.

The rearrangement joins TRBV7-9 to TRBJ2-1; absent DNA, TCRdb's TRBD2 call cannot be checked. This CDR3 contains 17 residues. Germline assignment: CDR1 SEHNR and CDR2 FQNEAQ (reference sequence). The CDR3 sequence is CASSNRLAGTLGNEQFF. Looking up the rest from reference TRBV7-9 and TRBJ2-1 gives the full variable domain: DTGVSQNPRHKITKRGQNVTFRCDPISEHNRLYWYRQTLGQGPEFLTYFQNEAQLEKSRLLSDRFSAERPKGSFSTLEIQRTEQGDSAMYLCASSNRLAGTLGNEQFFGPGTRLTVL.

The V gene is TRBV3-1, the J gene TRBJ1-2; TCRdb selects TRBD1, and the lack of DNA leaves this call unchecked. The CDR3 consists of 15 residues. In germline, CDR1 is LGHDT, CDR2 YNNKEL (reference sequence). The CDR3 protein is CASSQPSGQGAGYTF.

The V and J genes are TRBV6-1 and TRBJ1-2; the TCRdb call, TRBD1, lacks DNA for checking. Germline CDR1 is MNHNS and CDR2 is SASEGT. CDR3 length equals 17 residues. The CDR3 here is CASRVGQGGRRLYGYTF.